These 3 T cell receptor beta chains were sequenced from one sample in a study of T cell responses to AZD1222 COVID-19 vaccine. TCRdb's copy holds only in-frame clones and misses some; the assay was immunoSEQ multiplex PCR. Among around 180,000 clones listed, approximately 90% were seen once. Sequenced material: peripheral blood, taken on day 0 of AZD1222 vaccination. The receptors here all came from an adult in good health.

This chain connects TRBV2 to TRBJ2-7; D is perhaps TRBD2 (7 bases). CDR3 length: 14 residues. The germline V gene encodes CDR1 SNHLY and CDR2 FYNNEI. Trimming cost V 6 bases and J 2 bases, with 14 bases left between them. CDR3 sequence (DNA): TGTGCCAGCAGCGGGCTGCGGGGGCCCTACGAGCAGTACTTC. Protein product: CASSGLRGPYEQYF. Using reference TRBV2 and TRBJ2-7 for the parts outside the CDR3, the full variable domain is EPEVTQTPSHQVTQMGQEVILRCVPISNHLYFYWYRQILGQKVEFLVSFYNNEISEKSEIFDDQFSVERPDGSNFTLKIRSTKLEDSAMYFCASSGLRGPYEQYFGPGTRLTVT.

The gene calls are TRBV5-4 and TRBJ2-2, with no clear D. CDR1 SGHNT and CDR2 YYREEE come from the germline V gene (reference sequence). V lost 0 bases, J lost 3 bases, and 9 bases lay in between. The CDR3 covers 15 residues. The CDR3 here is CASSLELYDTGELFF. DNA for the CDR3: TGTGCCAGCAGCTTGGAACTTTATGACACCGGGGAGCTGTTTTTT.

V and J are TRBV20-1 and TRBJ2-1, with 12 positions matching TRBD2. Unmatched junction bases numbered 7, after V lost 3 bases and J lost 4 bases. Germline V gives CDR1 DFQATT, CDR2 SNEGSKA (reference sequence). This CDR3 has 16 residues. CDR3 sequence reads: CSASATTSGGYNEQFF. The CDR3 coding sequence is TGCAGTGCTAGTGCTACGACTAGCGGGGGATACAATGAGCAGTTCTTC.